This TCR beta chain was documented in a study of OX40 agonist ivuxolimab in advanced cancers. Study summary: A male proportion of just over 80% was recorded, with mean age about 62 years and range 23 to 79.

The CDR3 contains 15 residues. CDR1 and CDR2 (germline): SGHTA, FQGTGA. Trimming stripped 1 base from V and 0 bases from J, with 9 bases between. Some clones are missing from TCRdb's copy, which holds only in-frame ones; the method was immunoSEQ multiplex PCR. In the table there are 83,000 or so clones, about 86% of which are singletons. The chain couples TRBV7-3 to TRBJ1-1; D is perhaps TRBD1 (5 bases). The receptor was derived from an adult with an advanced solid tumor such as melanoma, head and neck, liver or kidney cancer. The specimen was CD4+ or CD8+ T cells sorted from blood, collected in a trial of the OX40 agonist ivuxolimab. The chain's CDR3 is CASSLNPGLNTEAFF. The CDR3 nucleotides read TGTGCCAGCAGCTTAAATCCAGGGCTGAACACTGAAGCTTTCTTT. The full variable domain, with the rest looked up from reference TRBV7-3 and TRBJ1-1, is GAGVSQTPSNKVTEKGKYVELRCDPISGHTALYWYRQSLGQGPEFLIYFQGTGAADDSGLPNDRFFAVRPEGSVSTLKIQRTERGDSAVYLCASSLNPGLNTEAFFGQGTRLTVV.